This T cell receptor beta chain stems from a study of cytomegalovirus exposure and HLA in healthy donors. Study findings and constraints: In vitro work confirmed that three CMV-associated chains recognize CMV antigens. Some TCR beta chains (roughly 160 of them) were listed as cytomegalovirus-associated.

This clone occurred once. No antigen is known for it. Measured with immunoSEQ multiplex PCR; TCRdb has only the in-frame clones, and not every one. The sample includes about 130,000 clones, about 90% of them seen just once. This CDR3 region has 19 residues. The J segment lost 3 bases and the V segment lost 0 bases, leaving 12 bases of the junction unmatched. Germline V gene lookup returns CDR1 LNHNV and CDR2 YYDKDF (reference sequence). The validation cohort, a group of around 130 subjects, included the donors and was separate from the approximately 650-subject first cohort. The chain recombines TRBV15 with TRBJ1-5; 9 bases map to TRBD1. The source material was PBMCs. This receptor was obtained from a woman aged 25 to 39 in good health and CMV-seropositive. CDR3 coding DNA: TGTGCCACCAGCAGAGATTACCTTTGGGGACAGGGAAACAATCAGCCCCAGCATTTT. Amino acids: CATSRDYLWGQGNNQPQHF.